This entry features one T cell receptor beta chain sequence. Per the original methods: Nucleated cell counts were estimated from reference gene primer amplification. Data came from immunoSEQ multiplex PCR; TCRdb stores just in-frame clones and leaves some out. Clone size and the V and J calls come from that table; the DNA yielded D and trimming. The table has roughly 62,000 clones, roughly 90% seen once; the top ten hold 5% to 6%. These data are taken from a study of blood T cell repertoires in COVID-19. Study overall: The United States, Italy and Spain supplied acute and convalescent COVID-19 samples.

The CDR3 covers 17 residues. V shed 2 bases and J shed 3 bases, with 17 bases lying between them. Germline V gene lookup returns CDR1 SNHLY and CDR2 FYNNEI. The gene calls are TRBV2 and TRBJ1-3; D gene uncertain. The source of this sequence is a human donor in a cohort sampled during active COVID-19. Sequenced sample: peripheral blood. The CDR3 reads CASSELAIFVNGNTIYF. CDR3 DNA: TGTGCCAGCAGTGAACTGGCCATCTTCGTGAATGGAAACACCATATATTTT. The full variable domain, with the rest looked up from reference TRBV2 and TRBJ1-3, is EPEVTQTPSHQVTQMGQEVILRCVPISNHLYFYWYRQILGQKVEFLVSFYNNEISEKSEIFDDQFSVERPDGSNFTLKIRSTKLEDSAMYFCASSELAIFVNGNTIYFGEGSWLTVV.